This is a list of T cell receptor beta chains from one sample in a study of CD8+ T cells in alopecia areata. Profiling relied on immunoSEQ multiplex PCR, and the TCRdb table lists in-frame clones only, not all of them. In the table there are some 150,000 clones, nearly 55% of which are singletons. This specimen consisted of CD8+ T cells sorted from blood, obtained at week 4, from a patient treated with tofacitinib. The source of these receptors is a human donor with alopecia areata. Each CDR3 is given with its conserved first and last residue. Each record gives: clone size, V gene, D gene, CDR3 length, J gene, CDR3 DNA, CDR3 protein. A D gene is named only where the DNA matches it firmly. A clone size is listed for some rows: how often the clone was seen (once, few, many), or a class if it is expanded.

>NA|TRBV27|NA|13|TRBJ1-2
TGTGCCAGCAGTTTAGGACCTGGTGGAGGCTACACCTTC
CASSLGPGGGYTF
>NA|TRBV9|NA|16|TRBJ1-2
TGTGCCAGCAGCGTAGCGGAGTGGGGCGCCGACTATGGCTACACCTTC
CASSVAEWGADYGYTF
>few|TRBV5-1|TRBD1|14|TRBJ2-7
TGCGCCAGCAGCTCCCGACAGGGGATCTACGAGCAGTACTTC
CASSSRQGIYEQYF
>once|TRBV25-1|NA|13|TRBJ1-2
TGTGCCAGCAGTGAATATACAGACTATGGCTACACCTTC
CASSEYTDYGYTF
>NA|TRBV5-1|NA|13|TRBJ2-1
TGCGCCAGCAGCTTCCGACGGGATAATGAGCAGTTCTTC
CASSFRRDNEQFF
>NA|TRBV7-6|TRBD1|12|TRBJ2-2
TGTGCCATCCTCAGGGGGACCGGGGAGCTGTTTTTT
CAILRGTGELFF
>NA|TRBV30|TRBD1|15|TRBJ2-7
TGTGCCTGGAGTAGGGGGACAGGGGGCTCCTACGAGCAGTACTTC
CAWSRGTGGSYEQYF
>NA|TRBV6-6|NA|13|TRBJ2-1
TGTGCCAGCACCGGCGGCGTTTACAATGAGCAGTTCTTC
CASTGGVYNEQFF
>few|TRBV27|TRBD1|15|TRBJ1-1
TGTGCCAGCAGCTTGGGACAGGGGCCGGCCACTGAAGCTTTCTTT
CASSLGQGPATEAFF
>NA|TRBV5-1|NA|16|TRBJ2-1
TGCGCCAGCAGCTTGGAGCCCGATCGCCGTTACAATGAGCAGTTCTTC
CASSLEPDRRYNEQFF
>NA|TRBV27|NA|14|TRBJ1-5
TGTGCCAGCAGTTTACGGCAGGGGAATCAGCCCCAGCATTTT
CASSLRQGNQPQHF
>few|TRBV4-3|NA|16|TRBJ2-5
TGCGCCAGCAGCCAAGTGGCATTGGGTGAGGAAGAGACCCAGTACTTC
CASSQVALGEEETQYF
>NA|TRBV27|TRBD2|15|TRBJ2-1
TGTGCCAGCAGCTCAGAGCGGGGGGGCCTAAATGAGCAGTTCTTC
CASSSERGGLNEQFF
>NA|TRBV27|NA|15|TRBJ2-7
TGTGCCAGCAGTTTAGCGGGGCGTAGCTCCTACGAGCAGTACTTC
CASSLAGRSSYEQYF
>NA|TRBV27|NA|11|TRBJ1-1
TGTGCCAGCCAGTCAGGCACTGAAGCTTTCTTT
CASQSGTEAFF
>NA|TRBV29-1|NA|11|TRBJ1-1
TGCAGCGCCCCGGGGAACACTGAAGCTTTCTTT
CSAPGNTEAFF
>few|TRBV6-1|TRBD2|14|TRBJ2-5
TGTGCCAGCAGTTCCCTGGGACTAGGGGAGACCCAGTACTTC
CASSSLGLGETQYF
>few|TRBV4-2|TRBD2|16|TRBJ2-2
TGTGCCAGCGGCGAACGGGGGGGCCTCAACACCGGGGAGCTGTTTTTT
CASGERGGLNTGELFF
>NA|TRBV7-8|NA|12|TRBJ2-5
TGTGCCAGCAGCTTAGTTTTAGAGACCCAGTACTTC
CASSLVLETQYF
>few|TRBV6-5|NA|14|TRBJ2-1
TGTGCCAGCAGTTCTGGGGGTAGTTACAATGAGCAGTTCTTC
CASSSGGSYNEQFF
>NA|TRBV13|TRBD2|11|TRBJ2-7
TGTGCCAGCCGGGGCGGGGGCGAGCAGTACTTC
CASRGGGEQYF
>NA|TRBV5-1|NA|8|TRBJ2-7
TGCGCCATGGACGAGCAGTACTTC
CAMDEQYF
>NA|TRBV9|NA|13|TRBJ1-1
TGTGCCAGCAGCGCGCTCATGAACACTGAAGCTTTCTTT
CASSALMNTEAFF
>few|TRBV30|NA|14|TRBJ2-7
TGTGCCTGGAGTGTATTACGGGGCGCCTACGAGCAGTACTTC
CAWSVLRGAYEQYF
>NA|TRBV29-1|NA|10|TRBJ2-3
TGCAGCGTAGGAACGGATACGCAGTATTTT
CSVGTDTQYF
>once|TRBV13|NA|12|TRBJ1-2
TGTGCCAGCAGCTTCTCGGGGGTTGGCTACACCTTC
CASSFSGVGYTF
>NA|TRBV15|TRBD1|15|TRBJ1-1
TGTGCCACCAGCGCCGAACAGGGGGTGAACACTGAAGCTTTCTTT
CATSAEQGVNTEAFF
>NA|TRBV27|NA|15|TRBJ1-1
TGTGCCAGCAGTTTATCGGTTCCCGCGATCACTGAAGCTTTCTTT
CASSLSVPAITEAFF
>few|TRBV11-2|TRBD2|15|TRBJ2-5
TGTGCCAGCAGACATGCGGGGGTTGAACAAGAGACCCAGTACTTC
CASRHAGVEQETQYF
>NA|TRBV4-1|NA|15|TRBJ1-1
TGCGCCAGCAGCCTCCCATTAGAAGTGAACACTGAAGCTTTCTTT
CASSLPLEVNTEAFF
>NA|TRBV4-2|TRBD2|20|TRBJ2-3
TGTGCCAGCAGCCAAGAGATCCCGGGACTAGCGGGGGGACCACAGGATACGCAGTATTTT
CASSQEIPGLAGGPQDTQYF
>NA|TRBV14|NA|15|TRBJ1-2
TGTGCCAGCAGCCACATAACTCGACGGTGCTATGGCTACACCTTC
CASSHITRRCYGYTF
>once|TRBV29-1|NA|11|TRBJ2-1
TGCAGCGTAACCCCGCAGAATGAGCAGTTCTTC
CSVTPQNEQFF
>NA|TRBV5-6|NA|14|TRBJ2-7
TGTGCCAGCAGCCACCGGGACATGTCCTACGAGCAGTACTTC
CASSHRDMSYEQYF
>once|TRBV30|NA|14|TRBJ2-3
TGTGCCTGGAAGCCAGGGGTTAGCACAGATACGCAGTATTTT
CAWKPGVSTDTQYF
>NA|TRBV7-2|TRBD1|18|TRBJ1-1
TGTGCCAGCAGCTTAGACAGACGACAGGGGAATCTGAACACTGAAGCTTTCTTT
CASSLDRRQGNLNTEAFF
>NA|TRBV29-1|TRBD1|16|TRBJ2-2
TGCAGCGTGGTCCTCGGGGGACAGGGTGACACCGGGGAGCTGTTTTTT
CSVVLGGQGDTGELFF
>NA|TRBV30|NA|14|TRBJ1-5
TGTGCCTGGAGTGTAGAGCGGGGGAATCAGCCCCAGCATTTT
CAWSVERGNQPQHF
>few|TRBV6-5|NA|15|TRBJ2-2
TGTGCCAGCAGTTCCACCCGCAGGCGACCCGGGGAGCTGTTTTTT
CASSSTRRRPGELFF
>few|TRBV29-1|NA|13|TRBJ2-3
TGCAGCGTTGAAGATCAAAGCACAGATACGCAGTATTTT
CSVEDQSTDTQYF
>NA|TRBV7-6|NA|13|TRBJ2-7
TGTGCCAGCAGCCACAGGCTAGCCAACGAGCAGTACTTC
CASSHRLANEQYF
>few|TRBV30|TRBD1|13|TRBJ1-1
TGTGCCTGGGGGACAGGGGTCGACACTGAAGCTTTCTTT
CAWGTGVDTEAFF
>few|TRBV4-2|TRBD2|16|TRBJ2-3
TGTGCCAGCAGCCAAGGGACTAGCGGGGGCGCAGATACGCAGTATTTT
CASSQGTSGGADTQYF
>NA|TRBV4-3|NA|14|TRBJ2-3
TGCGCCAGCAGCCCCCAGGACGGCACAGATACGCAGTATTTT
CASSPQDGTDTQYF
>NA|TRBV4-3|NA|14|TRBJ2-7
TGCGCCAGCAGCCAGAGCCGGGACATTTACGAGCAGTACTTC
CASSQSRDIYEQYF
>NA|TRBV7-9|NA|14|TRBJ2-2
TGTGCCAGCAGCCCCAGGGCGAACACCGGGGAGCTGTTTTTT
CASSPRANTGELFF
>few|TRBV29-1|NA|13|TRBJ1-1
TGCAGCGGAAAGTCGTCCGGAATCACTGAAGCTTTCTTT
CSGKSSGITEAFF
>NA|TRBV5-1|TRBD1|14|TRBJ1-2
TGCGCCAGCAGCGTTGACAGGGGCCCGGATGGCTACACCTTC
CASSVDRGPDGYTF
>NA|TRBV30|TRBD2|16|TRBJ2-1
TGTGCCTGGAGATCTGGGGGGGAGAGCTCCTACAATGAGCAGTTCTTC
CAWRSGGESSYNEQFF
>NA|TRBV27|NA|13|TRBJ2-1
TGTGCCAGCAGTCTTCTTCAGGGTTGGGGGCAGTTCTTC
CASSLLQGWGQFF